What follows are 30 T cell receptor beta chains derived from one specimen sequenced in a study of T cell changes during pregnancy in multiple sclerosis. Clones were read by immunoSEQ multiplex PCR, and TCRdb kept only the in-frame ones, dropping some. This sample carries tens of thousands of clones, approximately 92% of them seen once, and the ten largest clones take approximately 0.93%. Sample: peripheral blood, taken in the first trimester of pregnancy. These receptors were obtained from a female donor with multiple sclerosis, enrolled in a pregnancy study.

The J gene is TRBJ1-5, the V gene TRBV30; no reliable D call. The CDR3 consists of 14 residues. CDR1 and CDR2 (germline): GTSNPN, SVGIG (reference sequence). Trimming left V 0 bases short and J 0 bases short, with 6 bases between. The CDR3 nucleotides read TGTGCCTGGAGTGTACTCAATAGCAATCAGCCCCAGCATTTT. Translation gives CAWSVLNSNQPQHF.

This clone was recorded only once. The gene calls are TRBV4-3 and TRBJ2-5, with D possibly being TRBD2 (7 bases). Germline lookup yields CDR1 LGHNA and CDR2 YSLEER. Trimming took off 3 bases at V and 5 bases at J, with 10 bases between the two ends. The CDR3 spans 13 residues. The CDR3 sequence: CASSQGGLETQYF. The CDR3 DNA reads TGCGCCAGCAGCCAGGGGGGGCTCGAGACCCAGTACTTC.

This chain joins TRBV5-1 and TRBJ2-7; a possible D gene is TRBD1 (6 bases). The CDR3 is 16 residues long. Trimming removed 0 bases at V and 2 bases at J, with 15 bases between. CDR1 and CDR2 (germline): SGHRS, YFSETQ. This chain's CDR3 is CASSLGTRGSAYEQYF. The CDR3, as DNA: TGCGCCAGCAGCTTGGGAACCAGGGGATCCGCCTACGAGCAGTACTTC.

The CDR3 DNA is TGTGCCAGCAGTAGACGAAACGCGGGGGCTAATGAAAAACTGTTTTTT. It encodes CASSRRNAGANEKLFF. V is TRBV7-9 and J is TRBJ1-4, with a tentative D call TRBD1 (5 bases). This CDR3 is built from 16 residues. Germline CDR1 and CDR2: SEHNR and FQNEAQ (reference sequence). V lost 6 bases and J 3 bases, leaving 17 bases between the germline ends.

This rearrangement joins TRBV28 to TRBJ1-2; tentative D call: TRBD1 (5 bases). V dropped 4 bases and J dropped 5 bases, with 14 bases sitting between them. CDR3 length equals 14 residues. From germline, CDR1 is MDHEN and CDR2 SYDVKM. CDR3 sequence (DNA): TGTGCCAGCAGTTACGGGGGGATTGGATATGGCTACACCTTC. Residues: CASSYGGIGYGYTF.

This clone was found once. The CDR3 is CASRVWTGETYNEQFF. CDR3 DNA: TGTGCCAGCAGAGTATGGACAGGGGAAACCTACAATGAGCAGTTCTTC. The chain has TRBV2 and TRBJ2-1, with 9 bases identical to TRBD1. This CDR3 region has 16 residues. V trimming: 6 bases; J trimming: 2 bases; junction bases outside the gene matches: 8. Per germline, CDR1 SNHLY and CDR2 FYNNEI.

This clone was counted a single time. The CDR3 loop reads CASSLVPGISSYGYTF. The CDR3 DNA is TGTGCCAGCAGCTTGGTTCCAGGGATCAGCAGCTATGGCTACACCTTC. V is TRBV5-6 and J is TRBJ1-2; D may be TRBD1 (5 bases). The CDR3 is made up of 16 amino acids. V lost 0 bases and J lost 4, with 16 bases in between. Germline V gene sequence: CDR1 SGHDT, CDR2 YYEEEE.

The chain recombines TRBV6-6 with TRBJ1-1; D gene uncertain. V gave up 0 bases and J gave up 0 bases, with 8 bases separating them. Germline V gene data show CDR1 as MNHNY and CDR2 as SVGAGI (reference sequence). The CDR3 runs to 15 residues. The CDR3 bases are TGTGCCAGCAGTTACTCATTTAGTCTGAACACTGAAGCTTTCTTT. It is translated as CASSYSFSLNTEAFF.

The chain employs TRBV19 and TRBJ1-1; a possible D gene is TRBD1 (6 bases). This CDR3 contains 15 residues. In germline, CDR1 is LNHDA, CDR2 SQIVND (reference sequence). V was trimmed by 0 bases and J by 5 bases, leaving 13 bases between them. CDR3 nucleotides: TGTGCCAGTAGTATAGAACAGGGTAGACGTACTGAAGCTTTCTTT. This codes for CASSIEQGRRTEAFF.

J is TRBJ2-1 and V is TRBV4-1; TRBD2 might be the D (5 bases). The CDR3 length is 16 residues. CDR1 MGHRA and CDR2 YSYEKL come from the germline V gene. V lost 2 bases and J 7 bases, leaving 18 bases between the germline ends. CDR3 sequence: CASSQNPAVTANEQFF. The CDR3 DNA sequence: TGCGCCAGCAGCCAAAACCCAGCGGTGACCGCAAATGAGCAGTTCTTC.

The J gene is TRBJ1-6, the V gene TRBV27; D is uncertain. This CDR3 spans 15 amino acids. V lost 6 bases and J lost 0, with 9 bases in between. Germline lookup yields CDR1 MNHEY and CDR2 SMNVEV (reference sequence). CDR3: CASSPQSSYNSPLHF. As DNA, the CDR3 is TGTGCCAGCAGCCCACAGAGCTCCTATAATTCACCCCTCCACTTT.

The chain couples TRBV11-2 to TRBJ1-1; 8 bases are shared with TRBD1. The CDR3 is 15 amino acids. V was pared by 5 bases and J by 5 bases, with 10 bases of the junction left unmatched. CDR1 and CDR2 from the germline V gene are SGHAT and FQNNGV. The CDR3 sequence: CASSQRTGRLTEAFF. The CDR3 DNA reads as TGTGCCAGCAGCCAGAGGACAGGGCGGCTGACTGAAGCTTTCTTT.

The chain recombines TRBV27 with TRBJ2-7; D unresolved. Germline CDR1 is MNHEY and CDR2 is SMNVEV (reference sequence). Deletions cut 2 bases from V and 0 bases from J, with 11 bases between. The CDR3 has 15 amino acids. CDR3 sequence reads: CASSLGKGDSYEQYF. The CDR3 region has the DNA TGTGCCAGCAGTTTAGGTAAAGGAGACTCCTACGAGCAGTACTTC.

The chain links TRBV5-4 to TRBJ2-2; D not certain. V was clipped by 8 bases and J by 2 bases, with 7 bases between them. The CDR3 length is 12 residues. Germline CDR1 is SGHNT and CDR2 is YYREEE (reference sequence). The CDR3 protein is CASSYNTGELFF. The CDR3 DNA reads TGTGCCAGTAGTTACAACACCGGGGAGCTGTTTTTT. Variable domain in full (rest from reference TRBV5-4 and TRBJ2-2): ETGVTQSPTHLIKTRGQQVTLRCSSQSGHNTVSWYQQALGQGPQFIFQYYREEENGRGNFPPRFSGLQFPNYSSELNVNALELDDSALYLCASSYNTGELFFGEGSRLTVL.

In this sample, this clone turned up a few times. J is TRBJ1-3 and V is TRBV7-2; perhaps TRBD1 as D (5 bases). The CDR3 consists of 17 residues. Per the germline V gene, CDR1 is SGHTA and CDR2 is FQGNSA. V lost 5 bases and J 3 bases, leaving 20 bases between the germline ends. As DNA, the CDR3 is TGTGCCAGCAGCCTTAGAAGGCGGGGACTAGGTGGAAACACCATATATTTT. Its protein is CASSLRRRGLGGNTIYF.

This chain connects TRBV15 to TRBJ2-2, with 8 bases fitting TRBD1. Germline V gene sequence: CDR1 LNHNV, CDR2 YYDKDF (reference sequence). This CDR3 has 15 amino acids. After removal of 5 bases from V and 3 bases from J, the junction contained 5 bases not matched to a gene. CDR3 DNA: TGTGCCACCAGCCGGGACAGGCTATACACCGGGGAGCTGTTTTTT. Amino acid sequence: CATSRDRLYTGELFF.

This chain links TRBV4-1 with TRBJ2-7; D unresolved. The V end was cut by 0 bases, the J end by 6 bases, with 6 bases between. This CDR3 spans 12 amino acids. Germline lookup yields CDR1 MGHRA and CDR2 YSYEKL. CDR3 coding DNA: TGCGCCAGCAGCCAAGACCGGGTCGAGCAGTACTTC. This codes for CASSQDRVEQYF.

The chain carries TRBV7-3 and TRBJ2-3; 8 nucleotides align to TRBD2. The CDR3 runs to 14 residues. CDR1 is SGHTA, CDR2 FQGTGA, per germline. Trimming cost V 5 bases and J 4 bases; bases outside gene matches: 5. CDR3 in amino acids: CASSPGGSSDTQYF. The CDR3 nucleotides are TGTGCCAGCAGCCCGGGGGGGAGTTCAGATACGCAGTATTTT.

V and J are TRBV9 and TRBJ2-1; TRBD2 aligns across 11 bases. V shed 5 bases, J shed 4 bases, and the junction held 5 bases outside the gene matches. The CDR3 runs 15 residues. Germline assignment: CDR1 SGDLS and CDR2 YYNGEE. The CDR3 sequence: CASSTSGSDYNEQFF. The CDR3 DNA reads as TGTGCCAGCAGTACTAGCGGGAGTGATTACAATGAGCAGTTCTTC.

The chain carries TRBV2 and TRBJ2-1; 12 bases fit TRBD1. Trimming removed 5 bases from V and 4 bases from J; junction bases left unmatched: 3. This CDR3 contains 15 residues. Germline V gene data show CDR1 as SNHLY and CDR2 as FYNNEI. CDR3 sequence reads: CASSRDRGLYNEQFF. The CDR3 nucleotides are TGTGCCAGCAGTAGGGACAGGGGGCTTTACAATGAGCAGTTCTTC.

The chain recombines TRBV5-1 with TRBJ2-1, with 8 bases fitting TRBD2. V shed 2 bases and J 4 bases; nucleotides not matched to a gene: 8. The CDR3 runs to 16 residues. Germline V gene lookup returns CDR1 SGHRS and CDR2 YFSETQ. The CDR3 sequence: CASSLRTSSGYNEQFF. CDR3 nucleotide sequence: TGCGCCAGCAGCTTACGGACTAGCTCCGGATACAATGAGCAGTTCTTC.

V gene TRBV6-4 combines with J gene TRBJ1-6; 9 bases map to TRBD1. Per the germline V gene, CDR1 is MRHNA and CDR2 is SNTAGT. The CDR3 runs 14 residues. Unmatched junction bases numbered 7, after V lost 6 bases and J lost 10 bases. The CDR3 DNA is TGTGCCAGCAGCCCGGGACAGGGTATCTCACCCCTCCACTTT. This encodes CASSPGQGISPLHF.

As to this clone: One end of the junction is discordant with germline, which a read error may explain. DNA for the CDR3: TGCGCCAGCAGTTATAGCGGGAGGGCCCTAGTCGAGCAGTTCTTC. Its protein is CASSYSGRALVEQFF. The rearrangement links TRBV27 to TRBJ2-1, with TRBD2 matching over 11 bases. The germline CDR1 and CDR2 sequences are MNHEY and SMNVEV (reference sequence). The CDR3 consists of 15 residues.

This chain connects TRBV7-9 to TRBJ2-2, with D possibly TRBD1 on 5 matching bases. Germline V gives CDR1 SEHNR, CDR2 FQNEAQ (reference sequence). Trimming took off 6 bases at V and 3 bases at J, with 14 bases between the two ends. The CDR3 has 15 residues. The DNA of the CDR3 is TGTGCCAGCAGGCAGGGTGGGCTCGACACCGGGGAGCTGTTTTTT. Translated: CASRQGGLDTGELFF.

The J gene is TRBJ1-4, the V gene TRBV19, with D unclear. The germline V gene has CDR1 LNHDA and CDR2 SQIVND (reference sequence). This CDR3 is built from 16 residues. V lost 0 bases and J lost 8, with 16 bases in between. CDR3 coding DNA: TGTGCCAGTAGTATAGATCTAAGGAGGGTTGGCGAAAAACTGTTTTTT. Protein product: CASSIDLRRVGEKLFF.

The chain carries TRBV6-1 and TRBJ2-3; D is unresolved. The CDR3 is made up of 14 amino acids. CDR1 is MNHNS and CDR2 is SASEGT in the germline V gene. The V end lost 1 base, the J end lost 1 base, and 6 bases lay between the germline ends. The CDR3 spells CASSEGQGTDTQYF. The CDR3 DNA is TGTGCCAGCAGTGAAGGGCAGGGCACAGATACGCAGTATTTT.

This clone is a singleton in its sample. The chain links TRBV5-4 to TRBJ2-7; tentatively, D is TRBD2 (6 bases). This CDR3 region has 13 residues. The germline gives CDR1 SGHNT, CDR2 YYREEE (reference sequence). The V end lost 2 bases, the J end lost 5 bases, and 11 bases lay between the germline ends. The CDR3 DNA is TGTGCCAGCAGCTTCCTAGCGCGAAACGAGCAGTACTTC. This sequence encodes CASSFLARNEQYF.

The chain carries TRBV14 and TRBJ1-4; D is ambiguous. V was cut by 1 base and J by 5 bases, with 11 bases left in between. The CDR3 is 15 amino acids. Germline CDR1 SGHDN, CDR2 FVKESK. In DNA, the CDR3 is TGTGCCAGCAGCCAAGGGGAGGAGAGGAATGAAAAACTGTTTTTT. It specifies CASSQGEERNEKLFF.

The rearrangement links TRBV5-8 to TRBJ2-7; 8 bases fit TRBD1. Germline values: CDR1 SGHTS, CDR2 YDEGEE. V shed 4 bases, J shed 3 bases, and the junction held 9 bases outside the gene matches. The CDR3 length is 15 residues. CDR3 nucleotide sequence: TGTGCCAGCAGCATTGACAGGGGCGGATTCTACGAGCAGTACTTC. Its protein product is CASSIDRGGFYEQYF.

The chain carries TRBV4-1 and TRBJ2-7; D possibly corresponds to TRBD2 (5 bases). The CDR3 extends over 14 amino acids. Germline loops: CDR1 MGHRA, CDR2 YSYEKL. Trimming pared 4 bases from V and 0 bases from J, leaving 10 bases between. CDR3 sequence reads: CASSPSEGSYEQYF. CDR3 DNA: TGCGCCAGCAGCCCCAGCGAGGGCTCCTACGAGCAGTACTTC.